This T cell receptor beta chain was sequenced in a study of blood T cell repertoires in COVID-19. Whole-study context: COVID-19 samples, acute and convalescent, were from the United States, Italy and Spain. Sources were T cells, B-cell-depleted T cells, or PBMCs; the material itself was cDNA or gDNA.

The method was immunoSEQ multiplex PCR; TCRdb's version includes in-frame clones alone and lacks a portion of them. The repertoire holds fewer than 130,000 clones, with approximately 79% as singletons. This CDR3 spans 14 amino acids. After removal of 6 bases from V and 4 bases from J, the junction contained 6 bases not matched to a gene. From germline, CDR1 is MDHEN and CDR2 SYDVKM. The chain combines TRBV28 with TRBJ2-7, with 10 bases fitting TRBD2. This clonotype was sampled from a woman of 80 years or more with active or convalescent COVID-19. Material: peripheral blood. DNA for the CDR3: TGTGCCAGCAGCGGAGCGGGAGGGCGGTACGAGCAGTACTTC. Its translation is CASSGAGGRYEQYF.